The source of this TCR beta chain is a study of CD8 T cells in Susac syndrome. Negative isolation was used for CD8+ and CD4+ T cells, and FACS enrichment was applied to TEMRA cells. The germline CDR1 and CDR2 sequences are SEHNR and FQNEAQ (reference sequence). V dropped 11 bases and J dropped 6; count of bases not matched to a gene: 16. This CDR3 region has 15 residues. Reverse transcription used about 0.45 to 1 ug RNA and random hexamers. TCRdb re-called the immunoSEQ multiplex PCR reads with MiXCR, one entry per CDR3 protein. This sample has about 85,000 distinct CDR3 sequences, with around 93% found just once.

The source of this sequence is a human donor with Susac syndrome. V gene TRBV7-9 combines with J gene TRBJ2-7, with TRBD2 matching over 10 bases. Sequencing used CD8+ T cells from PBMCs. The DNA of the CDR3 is TGTGCCTCCCCCCCGGCTAGCGGGAGTAATGTCGAGCAGTACTTC. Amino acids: CASPPASGSNVEQYF.